These 19 T cell receptor beta chains originate from one sample sequenced in a study of regulatory T cells in long-lasting Graves disease. Building the TCR beta libraries relied on iRepertoire HTBI primers, and CDR3 regions underwent Arm-PCR. In TCRdb, the multiplex PCR reads were re-called with MiXCR into one record per CDR3 protein. Seen here are just over 600,000 distinct CDR3 sequences, 16% observed once, and the top ten hold about 17%. Time point denoted: newly diagnosed GD, antithyroid drugs for less than 3 months. Generation of the TCR library employed RNA extracted from PBMCs. These data also formed part of another study, on T cells in Graves' hyperthyroidism and ophthalmopathy.

Sequencing used peripheral blood mononuclear cells (PBMCs), obtained at new diagnosis, from a patient treated with antithyroid drugs. These receptors came from a woman in her twenties or thirties with Graves disease.

The chain recombines TRBV7-3 with TRBJ2-1; 15 nucleotides agree with TRBD2. Unmatched junction bases numbered 15, after V lost 5 bases and J lost 1 base. Germline assignment: CDR1 SGHTA and CDR2 FQGTGA. The CDR3 consists of 21 residues. The CDR3 nucleotides are TGTGCCAGCAGCCCGACTGGGACGGGACTAGCGGGAGGAAAATCCTACAATGAGCAGTTCTTC. This sequence encodes CASSPTGTGLAGGKSYNEQFF.

There are many counts of this clonotype. The V and J genes are TRBV11-1 and TRBJ2-3, with D tentatively TRBD1 or TRBD2 (5 bases each). Germline V gene data show CDR1 as SGHAT and CDR2 as FQDESV (reference sequence). V shed 7 bases and J shed 4 bases, with 15 bases lying between them. The CDR3 runs 14 residues. The CDR3 sequence is CASTAGTSADTQYF. CDR3 DNA: TGTGCCAGCACGGCAGGGACGTCGGCAGATACGCAGTATTTT.

The table lists this clonotype with many counts. In nucleotides, the CDR3 is TGTGCCAGTATGACGGGGAATGAGTACACTGAAGCTTTCTTT. Its protein product is CASMTGNEYTEAFF. The chain combines TRBV19 with TRBJ1-1; D is undetermined. V was shortened by 7 bases and J by 3 bases, with 15 bases between the two germline ends. Germline loops: CDR1 LNHDA, CDR2 SQIVND (reference sequence). The CDR3 contains 14 residues.

This clonotype was seen only a few times. The CDR3 is CASKLGGLENIQYF. DNA of the CDR3: TGTGCCAGCAAACTCGGGGGCTTGGAAAACATTCAGTACTTC. The chain employs TRBV6-2 or TRBV6-3 and TRBJ2-4; D could derive from TRBD1 or TRBD2 (6 bases each). The V gene lost 7 bases and the J gene lost 5 bases, with 15 bases spanning the gap. The CDR3 is made up of 14 amino acids. The V gene's germline CDR1 is MNHEY and CDR2 SVGEGT.

The chain employs TRBV20-1 and TRBJ2-4, with D perhaps TRBD1 or TRBD2 (6 bases each). The CDR3 covers 16 residues. V shed 1 base and J shed 0 bases, with 13 bases lying between them. CDR1 is DFQATT and CDR2 is SNEGSKA in the germline V gene (reference sequence). CDR3 protein: CSARGGAELAKNIQYF. CDR3 bases: TGCAGTGCTAGAGGGGGGGCGGAACTAGCCAAAAACATTCAGTACTTC.

The rearrangement links TRBV20-1 to TRBJ1-6; D ambiguous. The CDR3 consists of 16 residues. Germline loops: CDR1 DFQATT, CDR2 SNEGSKA (reference sequence). V was clipped by 1 base and J by 0 bases, with 10 bases between them. The chain's CDR3 is CSARVSRRSYNSPLHF. CDR3 nucleotide sequence: TGCAGTGCTAGAGTGAGCAGGCGCTCCTATAATTCACCCCTCCACTTT.

This clonotype appeared a few times. The V call is TRBV27, the J call TRBJ1-2; a weak D match, TRBD1 (6 bases). The CDR3 covers 14 residues. Trimming took off 7 bases at V and 4 bases at J, with 16 bases between the two ends. Per germline, CDR1 MNHEY and CDR2 SMNVEV (reference sequence). DNA for the CDR3: TGTGCCAGCAAGACGGGGGGGGCGGCCTATGGCTACACCTTC. Its translation: CASKTGGAAYGYTF.

The rearrangement links TRBV7-8 to TRBJ2-7; tentatively, D is TRBD2 (6 bases). In germline, CDR1 is SGHVS, CDR2 FQNEAQ. The V gene lost 5 bases and the J gene lost 3 bases, with 17 bases spanning the gap. The CDR3 runs to 15 residues. The CDR3 is CASSPRRGGHYEQYF. CDR3 sequence (DNA): TGTGCCAGCAGCCCGCGGAGGGGTGGGCACTACGAGCAGTACTTC.

The V and J genes are TRBV6-2 or TRBV6-3 and TRBJ2-5; possibly TRBD1 or TRBD2 for D (5 bases each). The CDR3 sequence is 13 residues long. From germline, CDR1 is MNHEY and CDR2 SVGEGT. V was clipped by 4 bases and J by 7 bases, with 13 bases between them. In DNA, the CDR3 is TGTGCCAGCAGTTCGGGACCCGGGGCGACCCAGTACTTC. Encoded protein: CASSSGPGATQYF.

This clonotype was seen more than once but under ten times. The chain is built from TRBV20-1 and TRBJ2-1; unclear D gene. Germline V gene lookup returns CDR1 DFQATT and CDR2 SNEGSKA (reference sequence). The CDR3 length is 14 residues. The V gene lost 0 bases and the J gene lost 10 bases, with 16 bases spanning the gap. CDR3 sequence reads: CSARDRARLGEQFF. CDR3 in DNA: TGCAGTGCTAGAGATCGGGCGCGGCTCGGCGAGCAGTTCTTC.

This chain links TRBV14 with TRBJ2-3; 9 bases map to TRBD1. The CDR3 is 15 residues long. The ends lost 1 base at V and 1 base at J; junction bases unmatched: 0. Germline CDR1 reads SGHDN; CDR2 reads FVKESK. The CDR3 nucleotides are TGTGCCAGCAGCCAAGGGGACAGGGGCACAGATACGCAGTATTTT. It translates to CASSQGDRGTDTQYF.

This clonotype was seen at least ten times. The chain joins TRBV6-1 to TRBJ1-5; D is perhaps TRBD1 (6 bases). Trimming took 8 bases from V and 4 from J, leaving 9 bases between them. The germline V gene encodes CDR1 MNHNS and CDR2 SASEGT. This CDR3 contains 12 residues. The CDR3 spells CASGQGNQPQHF. Here the CDR3 DNA reads TGTGCCAGCGGGCAGGGGAATCAGCCCCAGCATTTT.

The chain joins TRBV7-6 to TRBJ2-7; D may be TRBD1 (6 bases). There are 14 residues in the CDR3. V lost 1 base and J lost 6, with 13 bases in between. The germline gives CDR1 SGHVS, CDR2 FNYEAQ. DNA of the CDR3: TGTGCCAGCAGCTTAGGGACAGCCCCGGTCGAGCAGTACTTC. Encoded protein: CASSLGTAPVEQYF.

This clonotype came up many times. The rearrangement uses TRBV28 and TRBJ1-6, with TRBD1 matching 8 bases. With V trimmed by 5 bases and J by 0 bases, 6 bases remained unmatched. Germline V gives CDR1 MDHEN, CDR2 SYDVKM. CDR3 size: 17 residues. As DNA, the CDR3 is TGTGCCAGCAGTCTCCGACAGGGGACCTCCTATAATTCACCCCTCCACTTT. Translation: CASSLRQGTSYNSPLHF.

This clonotype was seen a handful of times. The chain recombines TRBV7-9 with TRBJ2-3, with D hard to call. The V gene lost 5 bases and the J gene lost 2 bases, with 11 bases spanning the gap. Germline V lookup: CDR1 SEHNR, CDR2 FQNEAQ (reference sequence). This CDR3 is built from 14 residues. CDR3 sequence reads: CASSPWSSTDTQYF. The CDR3 DNA sequence: TGTGCCAGCAGCCCCTGGTCGTCCACAGATACGCAGTATTTT.

This clonotype was seen many times. The genes are TRBV2 and TRBJ1-1; weak D call: TRBD1 (6 bases). Germline CDR1 is SNHLY and CDR2 is FYNNEI. The germline V and J ends were trimmed by 7 bases and 8 bases, with 11 bases remaining between them. The CDR3 contains 11 residues. The CDR3 protein is CASTHRVEAFF. CDR3 DNA: TGTGCCAGCACTCACAGGGTGGAAGCTTTCTTT.

This clonotype was observed many times. CDR3 region: CASSETAGQGGPEAFF. In nucleotides, the CDR3 is TGTGCCAGCAGTGAGACCGCGGGACAGGGGGGTCCTGAAGCTTTCTTT. The rearrangement joins TRBV6-4 to TRBJ1-1, with TRBD1 identical over 11 bases. With V trimmed by 3 bases and J by 6 bases, 9 bases remained unmatched. The CDR3 has 16 residues. Germline lookup yields CDR1 MRHNA and CDR2 SNTAGT.

This rearrangement joins TRBV5-1 to TRBJ1-2; D unclear. Between the trimmed V and J ends, which lost 1 base and 6 bases, there was a span of 22 bases. This CDR3 comprises 17 residues. CDR1 and CDR2 from the germline V gene are SGHRS and YFSETQ. CDR3 protein: CASSLRIYAEGSDGYTF. The DNA for the CDR3 is TGCGCCAGCAGCTTGCGGATCTATGCGGAAGGGAGCGATGGCTACACCTTC.

This clonotype came up many times. V gene TRBV28 combines with J gene TRBJ2-1; D is undetermined. CDR3 size: 13 residues. CDR1 is MDHEN, CDR2 SYDVKM, per germline. V lost 5 bases to trimming and J lost 6 bases, with 11 bases between them. The CDR3 here is CASSLDTSNEQFF. CDR3 coding DNA: TGTGCCAGCAGTCTAGACACGTCCAATGAGCAGTTCTTC.